A single sample is the source of the 20 T cell receptor beta chains below, sequenced in a study of T cell changes during pregnancy in multiple sclerosis. Only in-frame clones appear in the TCRdb table, and some are missing; sequencing was by immunoSEQ multiplex PCR. The sample holds around 33,000 clones, 90% seen once. The sample was CD4+ T cells from peripheral blood mononuclear cells, taken in the third trimester of pregnancy. Receptors were obtained from a female donor in good health, enrolled as a control in a pregnancy study.

This chain links TRBV10-3 with TRBJ1-1; 12 bases are a match to TRBD1. The CDR3 extends over 15 amino acids. CDR1 is ENHRY, CDR2 SYGVKD, per germline. V lost 10 bases and J lost 4; bases outside the gene matches: 10. The CDR3: CATGTGGAMGTEAFF. DNA of the CDR3: TGTGCCACCGGGACAGGGGGCGCGATGGGCACTGAAGCTTTCTTT.

The chain is built from TRBV12-5 and TRBJ1-5; 9 nucleotides line up with TRBD1. V lost 2 bases to trimming and J lost 3 bases; unmatched junction nucleotides: 8. The germline V gene encodes CDR1 LGHNT and CDR2 FRNRAP. This CDR3 has 17 residues. CDR3 coding DNA: TGTGCTAGTGGTTTGCTCCCGACAGGGGGAATCAATCAGCCCCAGCATTTT. Protein sequence: CASGLLPTGGINQPQHF.

The V gene is TRBV10-3, the J gene TRBJ1-6, with D possibly TRBD1 on 5 matching bases. The length of the CDR3 is 12 residues. V was trimmed by 6 bases and J by 10 bases, leaving 10 bases between them. Per germline, CDR1 ENHRY and CDR2 SYGVKD. This CDR3 reads CAIRGGGSPLHF. The CDR3 coding sequence is TGTGCCATCAGAGGCGGGGGGTCACCCCTCCACTTT.

This CDR3 reads CASSGPPGLVSGANVLTF. The CDR3 DNA is TGTGCCAGCAGTGGGCCCCCGGGACTCGTCTCTGGGGCCAACGTCCTGACTTTC. This rearrangement joins TRBV6-1 to TRBJ2-6, with TRBD2 as a possible D gene (6 bases). The V gene lost 4 bases and the J gene lost 0 bases, with 16 bases spanning the gap. In germline, CDR1 is MNHNS, CDR2 SASEGT. The CDR3 has 18 amino acids.

The rearrangement links TRBV10-2 to TRBJ2-1; D unclear. The CDR3 spans 14 residues. The V gene's germline CDR1 is WSHSY and CDR2 SAAADI. Deletions cut 2 bases from V and 5 bases from J, with 10 bases between. In DNA form, the CDR3 reads TGCGCCAGCAGTGAGCCTGTTGACAACAATGAGCAGTTCTTC. The encoded protein is CASSEPVDNNEQFF.

The chain combines TRBV11-2 with TRBJ2-7; 7 bases align to TRBD1. Per the germline V gene, CDR1 is SGHAT and CDR2 is FQNNGV. The CDR3 runs to 16 residues. After removal of 4 bases from V and 3 bases from J, the junction contained 12 bases not matched to a gene. CDR3 residues: CASSSLEGASIYEQYF. The CDR3 coding sequence is TGTGCCAGCAGCTCCCTAGAGGGGGCCTCTATCTACGAGCAGTACTTC.

This chain uses TRBV6-4 with TRBJ2-5, with TRBD2 identical over 9 bases. V shed 4 bases and J 5 bases; nucleotides not matched to a gene: 8. This CDR3 region has 15 residues. Germline-derived CDR1 and CDR2 are MRHNA and SNTAGT. CDR3 in amino acids: CASSASSGGFETQYF. CDR3 in DNA: TGTGCCAGCAGTGCTTCCAGCGGGGGGTTCGAGACCCAGTACTTC.

The chain uses TRBV19 and TRBJ1-1, with 11 positions matching TRBD1. V shed 0 bases and J 7 bases; nucleotides not matched to a gene: 4. CDR1 and CDR2 from the germline V gene are LNHDA and SQIVND (reference sequence). The CDR3 contains 15 residues. This CDR3 is CASSIDGTGGGEAFF. The CDR3 DNA sequence: TGTGCCAGTAGTATAGACGGGACAGGGGGTGGTGAAGCTTTCTTT.

The V call is TRBV2, the J call TRBJ1-5; 9 bases agree with TRBD1. Germline V gives CDR1 SNHLY, CDR2 FYNNEI. Germline trimming cut 6 bases from V and 3 bases from J; bases unmatched to any gene: 6. The CDR3 sequence is 15 residues long. CDR3 amino acids: CASRLGQGFNQPQHF. In nucleotides, the CDR3 is TGTGCCAGCAGATTAGGACAGGGGTTCAATCAGCCCCAGCATTTT.

The chain links TRBV7-2 to TRBJ2-5; maybe TRBD1 (5 bases). This CDR3 spans 17 amino acids. The V and J ends lost 0 bases and 0 bases respectively, with 14 bases between them. Germline V gene lookup returns CDR1 SGHTA and CDR2 FQGNSA. DNA for the CDR3: TGTGCCAGCAGCTTAGCGCGGTGGTTCAGGGACCAAGAGACCCAGTACTTC. Its translation is CASSLARWFRDQETQYF.

The chain uses TRBV7-9 and TRBJ2-3; weak D call: TRBD1 (5 bases). Germline CDR1 and CDR2: SEHNR and FQNEAQ (reference sequence). The CDR3 sequence is 14 residues long. V was shortened by 1 base and J by 4 bases, with 9 bases between the two germline ends. The CDR3 bases are TGTGCCAGCAGCTTAGTAGGGGAAGCAGATACGCAGTATTTT. Its translation is CASSLVGEADTQYF.

This chain uses TRBV6-6 with TRBJ1-5; 10 nucleotides agree with TRBD1. CDR1 MNHNY and CDR2 SVGAGI come from the germline V gene (reference sequence). This CDR3 comprises 14 residues. With V trimmed by 11 bases and J by 3 bases, 7 bases remained unmatched. CDR3 sequence: CAARDRGYNQPQHF. The CDR3 DNA sequence: TGTGCCGCCCGGGACAGGGGTTACAATCAGCCCCAGCATTTT.

V and J are TRBV5-4 and TRBJ1-4, with D unclear. This CDR3 has 15 residues. Germline lookup yields CDR1 SGHNT and CDR2 YYREEE (reference sequence). The ends were cut back, 4 bases at V and 3 bases at J, with 13 bases in the middle. The CDR3 is CASSPARGSNEKLFF. For the CDR3, the DNA is TGTGCCAGCAGCCCCGCCCGGGGATCTAATGAAAAACTGTTTTTT.

The chain links TRBV19 to TRBJ2-3; TRBD2 matches 7 bases. J lost 1 base, V lost 3 bases, and 7 bases had no gene match. The germline gives CDR1 LNHDA, CDR2 SQIVND (reference sequence). The CDR3 is 16 residues long. CDR3 amino acids: CASSIRRAGGTDTQYF. CDR3 DNA: TGTGCCAGTAGTATCCGCAGGGCGGGAGGCACAGATACGCAGTATTTT.

The V call is TRBV5-1, the J call TRBJ1-3, with TRBD1 as a possible D gene (6 bases). Per germline, CDR1 SGHRS and CDR2 YFSETQ. The CDR3 has 16 amino acids. The ends were cut back, 4 bases at V and 2 bases at J, with 16 bases in the middle. CDR3 DNA: TGCGCCAGCAGCGTTCAGGGGACGCTGGCTGGAAACACCATATATTTT. It is translated as CASSVQGTLAGNTIYF.

The chain recombines TRBV6-1 with TRBJ2-5, with 10 bases matching TRBD2. The CDR3 runs 14 residues. The trim removed 6 bases at V and 0 bases at J, leaving 1 base unmatched. The V gene's germline CDR1 is MNHNS and CDR2 SASEGT. The DNA of the CDR3 is TGTGCCAGCAGAACTAGCGGGAACCAAGAGACCCAGTACTTC. This codes for CASRTSGNQETQYF.

On this clone itself: The junction departs from the called germline gene at one end, perhaps through a read error. The chain combines TRBV6-1 with TRBJ1-3, with D unresolved. The CDR3 has 15 amino acids. CDR1 is MNHNS, CDR2 SASEGT, per germline. The DNA of the CDR3 is TGTGTCAGCAGTGAAGCGCGGGTTTCCGGAAACACCATATATTTT. Residues: CVSSEARVSGNTIYF.

This clone was observed a single time. The gene calls are TRBV5-1 and TRBJ1-4; D gene ambiguous. The germline gives CDR1 SGHRS, CDR2 YFSETQ. This CDR3 spans 14 amino acids. V was trimmed by 4 bases and J by 0 bases, leaving 7 bases between them. For the CDR3, the DNA is TGCGCCAGCAGCCTACAGCCAACTAATGAAAAACTGTTTTTT. It is translated as CASSLQPTNEKLFF.

The rearrangement links TRBV19 to TRBJ1-5, with 8 positions matching TRBD1. Trimming cost V 7 bases and J 1 base; bases outside gene matches: 6. Germline CDR1 and CDR2: LNHDA and SQIVND (reference sequence). The CDR3 has 15 residues. Written as DNA, the CDR3 is TGTGCCAGTATGGAGACAGGGGCGAGCAATCAGCCCCAGCATTTT. The encoded protein is CASMETGASNQPQHF.

The genes are TRBV10-3 and TRBJ1-2; TRBD1 is a possible D gene (6 bases). The ends were cut back, 2 bases at V and 2 bases at J, with 6 bases in the middle. Germline CDR1 ENHRY, CDR2 SYGVKD. The CDR3 contains 13 residues. The CDR3 region is CAISETGNYGYTF. The CDR3 bases are TGTGCCATCAGTGAGACAGGGAACTATGGCTACACCTTC.